This is a list of T cell receptor beta chains from one sample in a study of blood T cell repertoires in COVID-19. TCRdb's table, derived via immunoSEQ multiplex PCR, lists solely in-frame clones and lacks some. The sample contains 25,000 to 35,000 clones, around 74% of which appear only once. The sequenced sample consisted of peripheral blood. All receptors derive from a woman between 70 and 85 years old with active or convalescent COVID-19. CDR3s include the opening cysteine and the closing phenylalanine or tryptophan.

>TRBV5-1
CASSQANRAPEAFF
>TRBV6-5
CASSYGTGEKLFF
>TRBV24-1
CATSDLVVQGSYNEQFF
>TRBV5-6
CASSQRAGASRNEQFF
>TRBV5-1
CASSWTGQETQYF
>TRBV4-3
CASSQPLSGMGQGVNEAFF
>TRBV30
CAWQGQSNNSPLHF
>TRBV6-1
CASSEAGLAGGTQYF
>TRBV5-6
CASSLGQLWSGANVLTF
>TRBV28
CASSLTLKRVGSFNSPLHF
>TRBV14
CASSPDRRINEKLFF
>TRBV13
CASSPGTGAYEQYF
>TRBV5-5
CASSLVWASGYTQDTQYF
>TRBV2
CASSGTRLLSGYEQYF
>TRBV11-1
CASSPDRAQPGELFF
>TRBV28
CASSRLWSGSKKNEQFF
>TRBV27
CASSPDYGYTF
>TRBV2
CASTSWGHEQYF